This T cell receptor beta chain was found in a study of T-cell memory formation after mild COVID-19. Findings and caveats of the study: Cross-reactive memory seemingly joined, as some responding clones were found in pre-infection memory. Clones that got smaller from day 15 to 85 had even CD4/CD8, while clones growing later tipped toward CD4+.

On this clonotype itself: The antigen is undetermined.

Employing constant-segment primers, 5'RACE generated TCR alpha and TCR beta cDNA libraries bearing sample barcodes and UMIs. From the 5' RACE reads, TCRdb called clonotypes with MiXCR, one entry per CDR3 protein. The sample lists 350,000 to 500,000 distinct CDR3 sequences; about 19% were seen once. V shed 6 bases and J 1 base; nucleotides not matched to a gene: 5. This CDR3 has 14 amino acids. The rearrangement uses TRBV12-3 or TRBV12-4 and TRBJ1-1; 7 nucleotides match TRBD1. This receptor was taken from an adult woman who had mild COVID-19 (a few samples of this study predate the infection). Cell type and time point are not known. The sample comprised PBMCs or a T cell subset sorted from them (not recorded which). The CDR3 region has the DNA TGTGCCAGCAGAATCAGGGGGGGGAACACTGAAGCTTTCTTT. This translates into CASRIRGGNTEAFF.